Presented here are 26 T cell receptor beta chains from one specimen sequenced in a study of tumor-infiltrating lymphocytes in primary liver carcinoma. Starting from 450 to 500 ng of total RNA, TCR beta cDNA was produced with a primer in the constant region. Three-round nested multiplex PCR performed with slightly modified ARM-PCR produced the TCR beta libraries. The first two PCR rounds, approximately 10 cycles each, used TRBV1-TRBV30 forward primers and a C-beta reverse primer. TCRdb reprocessed the multiplex PCR reads via MiXCR and lists one record per CDR3 protein. The data show 75,000 to 80,000 distinct CDR3 sequences, approximately 62% seen once. For each extraction, RNA and DNA were obtained together from about 21-30 mg of unsorted bulk tissue. Material: tumor-adjacent normal liver tissue. These receptors all stem from a man in his forties or fifties with primary liver carcinoma and hepatitis B virus infection.

A word on this clonotype: One junction end does not reproduce the germline sequence, and a read error may be involved. The V call is TRBV4-2, the J call TRBJ2-2; D possibly corresponds to TRBD2 (6 bases). This CDR3 is 17 amino acids long. From germline, CDR1 is LGHNA and CDR2 YNFKEQ. The CDR3 DNA reads TGTGCCAACAGCCAAGATTTTGGGACTGCGAACACCGGGGAGCGGTTTTTT. Residues: CANSQDFGTANTGERFF.

Remarks on this clonotype: No conserved phenylalanine or tryptophan ends this CDR3, so it is likely a read error. The DNA is left out, because the CDR3 cannot be placed on it with certainty; the CDR3 is given as TCRdb lists it. V usage is TRBV5-1 and J usage is TRBJ2-7; the table's D gene call, TRBD1, was not cross checked with the DNA. The V gene's germline CDR1 is SGHRS and CDR2 YFSETQ. Inclusive of both ends, the CDR3 amounts to 18 amino acids. CDR3 amino acids: CASSMVGGGAGQSYERYI.

About this clonotype itself: The junction does not match germline at one end; this may be a read error. The rearrangement joins TRBV4-2 to TRBJ2-2; TRBD2 aligns across 10 bases. The CDR3 covers 17 residues. CDR1 is LGHNA, CDR2 YNFKEQ, per germline. CDR3 in amino acids: CASSQGGLAGDFVELFF. CDR3 nucleotides: TGCGCCAGCAGCCAAGGGGGCCTAGCGGGAGATTTCGTGGAGCTGTTTTTT.

The V gene is TRBV29-1, the J gene TRBJ2-1, with 11 bases identical to TRBD2. The CDR3 loop spans 15 amino acids. With 4 bases clipped from V and 3 bases from J, the junction kept 5 bases outside the gene matches. The germline gives CDR1 SQVTM, CDR2 ANQGSEA. CDR3 sequence reads: CSVGLAGGIYNEQFF. As DNA, the CDR3 is TGCAGCGTTGGATTAGCGGGAGGGATCTACAATGAGCAGTTCTTC.

In the case of this clonotype: One junction end disagrees with the germline gene, perhaps due to a read error. This chain connects TRBV29-1 to TRBJ2-7; the match to TRBD1 covers 7 bases. This CDR3 region has 13 residues. The germline CDR1 and CDR2 sequences are SQVTM and ANQGSEA. The DNA for the CDR3 is TGCAGCGTCGGGACAGAGAGGTACAGCGAGCAGTATTTC. Translated, it gives CSVGTERYSEQYF.

This clonotype came up many times. V and J are TRBV5-5 and TRBJ2-3, with no clear D. CDR1 SGHKS and CDR2 YYEKEE come from the germline V gene (reference sequence). V dropped 4 bases and J dropped 0 bases, with 12 bases sitting between them. The CDR3 length is 15 residues. The CDR3 DNA reads as TGTGCCAGCAGCCAACAGAGTACTAGCACAGATACGCAGTATTTT. This gives the protein CASSQQSTSTDTQYF.

The chain uses TRBV2 and TRBJ2-7; TRBD2 aligns across 13 bases. The V gene end was trimmed by 6 bases and the J gene end by 8 bases; junction bases not matched to a gene: 4. Germline loops: CDR1 SNHLY, CDR2 FYNNEI. The CDR3 runs 13 residues. The CDR3 sequence is CASSGLAGVQQYF. CDR3 coding DNA: TGTGCCAGCAGCGGACTAGCGGGAGTTCAGCAGTACTTC.

J is TRBJ2-1 and V is TRBV29-1, with 8 bases matching TRBD2. With 8 bases clipped from V and 4 bases from J, the junction kept 10 bases outside the gene matches. The CDR3 runs to 14 residues. The germline V gene encodes CDR1 SQVTM and CDR2 ANQGSEA. The CDR3 is CSIAVTSGYNEQFF. The CDR3, as DNA: TGCAGCATTGCCGTAACTAGCGGTTACAATGAGCAGTTCTTC.

This clonotype came up a few times. This rearrangement joins TRBV5-4 to TRBJ2-7, with 7 bases aligning to TRBD1. The CDR3 is made up of 13 amino acids. V gave up 2 bases and J gave up 5 bases; unmatched junction bases: 4. Germline CDR1 and CDR2: SGHNT and YYREEE (reference sequence). The CDR3 loop reads CASSLQGLDEQYF. The CDR3 nucleotides read TGTGCCAGCAGCTTACAGGGGCTGGACGAGCAGTACTTC.

With respect to this clonotype: No conserved phenylalanine or tryptophan ends this CDR3, so it is likely a read error. The chain couples TRBV5-4 to TRBJ2-5; D remains ambiguous. The germline CDR1 and CDR2 sequences are SGHNT and YYREEE (reference sequence). The CDR3 spans 16 residues. CDR3 region: CASNLWGTVIQETQYY. The CDR3 DNA sequence: TGTGCCAGCAACTTGTGGGGTACAGTTATTCAAGAGACCCAGTACTAC.

A remark on this clonotype: Sequence at one end of the junction differs from germline and may be a read error. The chain links TRBV6-6 to TRBJ2-7; possibly TRBD2 for D (5 bases). In germline, CDR1 is MNHNY, CDR2 SVGAGI (reference sequence). This CDR3 is 15 amino acids long. The CDR3 spells CVNSSSREVSYEQYF. CDR3 coding DNA: TGTGTCAACAGTTCTAGCCGGGAAGTCTCCTACGAGCAATACTTC.

The V gene is TRBV4-3, the J gene TRBJ2-5, with TRBD1 matching 8 bases. Germline CDR1 reads LGHNA; CDR2 reads YSLEER. Germline trimming cut 6 bases from V and 4 bases from J; bases unmatched to any gene: 13. This CDR3 spans 16 amino acids. The CDR3 here is CASRRGGQGFRETQYF. The CDR3 nucleotides read TGCGCCAGCAGGCGCGGCGGACAGGGATTTCGAGAGACCCAGTACTTC.

With regard to this clonotype: One end of the junction fails to match germline, which may point to a read error. The chain has TRBV29-1 and TRBJ2-2, with D possibly being TRBD1 (6 bases). Germline loops: CDR1 SQVTM, CDR2 ANQGSEA. The CDR3 spans 19 residues. CDR3 sequence reads: CSDTGHTGRAAFRTGELFF. The CDR3 DNA reads TGTAGCGATACGGGACACACTGGTCGTGCCGCTTTTAGGACCGGGGAGCTGTTTTTT.

V and J are TRBV11-2 and TRBJ2-4, with TRBD2 as a possible D gene (5 bases). The V end was cut by 7 bases, the J end by 0 bases, with 13 bases between. The CDR3 is 15 amino acids. Germline V gives CDR1 SGHAT, CDR2 FQNNGV. The CDR3 bases are TGTGCCAGCACCACTTCAGCGGCAGCCAAAAACATTCAGTACTTC. Protein product: CASTTSAAAKNIQYF.

Turning to this clonotype: The CDR3 carries no conserved terminal phenylalanine or tryptophan, so it likely arises from a read error. The rearrangement uses TRBV10-2 and TRBJ1-1; no firm D call. Trimming left V 6 bases short and J 2 bases short, with 10 bases between. The CDR3 extends over 13 amino acids. Per germline, CDR1 WSHSY and CDR2 SAAADI. DNA of the CDR3: TGCGCCAGCAGCGAAGTAGAAAACACTGAAGCTTTCCTT. Its protein product is CASSEVENTEAFL.

A word on this clonotype: At one end the junction does not follow the germline gene, possibly because of a read error. J is TRBJ2-3 and V is TRBV28; 8 positions match TRBD2. The CDR3 totals 15 residues. In germline, CDR1 is MDHEN, CDR2 SYDVKM. The chain's CDR3 is CASSSLAGRANTHYF. The CDR3 nucleotides are TGTGCCAGCAGTTCGTTAGCGGGGAGAGCAAATACGCACTATTTT.

The rearrangement joins TRBV11-1 to TRBJ2-1; D might be TRBD2 (6 bases). Looked up from germline, CDR1 is SGHAT and CDR2 is FQDESV (reference sequence). CDR3 length: 15 amino acids. CDR3 residues: CTSCPRDSPSNEQFF. DNA for the CDR3: TGTACTAGCTGCCCGCGGGACTCCCCTTCCAATGAGCAGTTCTTC. The whole variable domain, filled in from reference TRBV11-1 and TRBJ2-1, reads EAEVAQSPRYKITEKSQAVAFWCDPISGHATLYWYRQILGQGPELLVQFQDESVVDDSQLPKDRFSAERLKGVDSTLKIQPAELGDSAMYLCTSCPRDSPSNEQFFGPGTRLTVL.

The genes are TRBV6-6 and TRBJ2-2; D unclear. Germline V gives CDR1 MNHNY, CDR2 SVGAGI (reference sequence). The V and J ends lost 11 bases and 1 base respectively, with 11 bases between them. This CDR3 spans 13 amino acids. CDR3 sequence reads: CAGTAGNTGELFF. CDR3 bases: TGTGCCGGCACTGCAGGGAACACCGGGGAGCTGTTTTTT.

Ten or more counts support this clonotype. This chain links TRBV6-2 or TRBV6-3 with TRBJ2-1; possibly TRBD1 or TRBD2 for D (8 bases each). V was trimmed by 6 bases and J by 4 bases, leaving 25 bases between them. This CDR3 is 18 amino acids long. The germline V gene has CDR1 MNHEY and CDR2 SVGEGT. This CDR3 is CASSFGQGRLAPYNEQFF. The CDR3 DNA follows: TGTGCCAGCAGCTTCGGACAGGGCAGACTAGCGCCGTACAATGAGCAGTTCTTC.

On this clonotype itself: The junction departs from germline at one end; a sequencing error may be responsible. The chain couples TRBV11-3 to TRBJ2-2; 9 bases align to TRBD1. This CDR3 is built from 15 residues. Germline CDR1 is SGHNT and CDR2 is YENEEA. The CDR3 bases are TGTGCCTGCAGCTACAGGGGGCCAAATACCGGGGAGCTGTTTTTT. Protein: CACSYRGPNTGELFF. Full variable domain (missing parts from reference TRBV11-3 and TRBJ2-2): EAGVVQSPRYKIIEKKQPVAFWCNPISGHNTLYWYLQNLGQGPELLIRYENEEAVDDSQLPKDRFSAERLKGVDSTLKIQPAELGDSAVYLCACSYRGPNTGELFFGEGSRLTVL.

For this clonotype: The conserved final phenylalanine or tryptophan is absent from the CDR3, which likely points to a read error. The chain recombines TRBV6-6 with TRBJ2-1, with D perhaps TRBD1 (6 bases). Germline CDR1 and CDR2: MNHNY and SVGAGI (reference sequence). CDR3 length: 12 amino acids. The CDR3 region has the DNA TGTGCCACCAGTCTAGGGGGTAATGAGCAGTTCCTC. As protein: CATSLGGNEQFL.

The chain combines TRBV6-1 with TRBJ2-2, with TRBD2 as a possible D gene (5 bases). Germline V lookup: CDR1 MNHNS, CDR2 SASEGT. V lost 5 bases to trimming and J lost 4 bases, with 14 bases between them. This CDR3 has 15 residues. The CDR3 spells CASSPIRGVTGELFF. In DNA form, the CDR3 reads TGTGCCAGCAGTCCGATTCGGGGAGTCACCGGGGAGCTGTTTTTT.

As regards this clonotype: Likely a read error: the CDR3 ends without its conserved phenylalanine or tryptophan. The DNA is left out, because the CDR3 cannot be placed on it with certainty; the CDR3 is given as TCRdb lists it. The gene calls are TRBV6-5 and TRBJ1-1; the listed D gene, TRBD1, was not tested against the DNA. The germline V gene encodes CDR1 MNHEY and CDR2 SVGAGI. Counting both end residues, the CDR3 totals 14 amino acids. CDR3 sequence: CASSYGGGEHRSFL.

In regard to this clonotype: Since a much larger clone is just one base distant, this may be a read error. The rearrangement uses TRBV7-9 and TRBJ2-2; 7 bases match TRBD1. The V and J ends lost 3 bases and 5 bases, in that order; junction bases with no gene match: 3. The CDR3 length is 14 residues. Germline CDR1 SEHNR, CDR2 FQNEAQ (reference sequence). The CDR3 region has the DNA TGTGCCAGCAGCTTGGAGACAGGGACCGGGGAGCTGTTTTTT. Its protein is CASSLETGTGELFF.

This clonotype was picked up a small number of times. The chain recombines TRBV6-5 with TRBJ2-5, with TRBD2 matching over 14 bases. Germline V gives CDR1 MNHEY, CDR2 SVGAGI. The CDR3 contains 17 residues. In DNA, the CDR3 is TGTACCACTCTCGGACTAGCGGGAGGCACCCTCCAAGAGACCCAGTACTTC. Its protein product is CTTLGLAGGTLQETQYF.

Remarks on this clonotype: The junction differs from germline at one of its ends, possibly a read error. V and J are TRBV10-3 and TRBJ2-5; D ambiguous. The CDR3 contains 14 residues. Germline V gives CDR1 ENHRY, CDR2 SYGVKD. The CDR3 DNA reads as TGTGCTATCACTGAGTCTAGAACCAAAGAGACCCAGTACTTC. Its translation is CAITESRTKETQYF.